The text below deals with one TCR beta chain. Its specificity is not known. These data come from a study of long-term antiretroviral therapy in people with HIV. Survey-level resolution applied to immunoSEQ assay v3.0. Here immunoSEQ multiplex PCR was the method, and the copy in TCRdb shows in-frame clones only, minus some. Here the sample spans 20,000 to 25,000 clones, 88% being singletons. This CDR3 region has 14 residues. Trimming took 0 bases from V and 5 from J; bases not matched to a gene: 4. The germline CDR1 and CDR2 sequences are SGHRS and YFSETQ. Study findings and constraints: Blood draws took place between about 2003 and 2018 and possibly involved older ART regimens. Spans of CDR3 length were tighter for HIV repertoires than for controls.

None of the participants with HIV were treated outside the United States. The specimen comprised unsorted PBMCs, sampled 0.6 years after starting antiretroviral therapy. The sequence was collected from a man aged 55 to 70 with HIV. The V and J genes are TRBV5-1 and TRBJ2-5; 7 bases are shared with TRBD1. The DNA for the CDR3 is TGCGCCAGCAGCTTGGGAGGGGGCGCTGAGACCCAGTACTTC. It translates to CASSLGGGAETQYF.